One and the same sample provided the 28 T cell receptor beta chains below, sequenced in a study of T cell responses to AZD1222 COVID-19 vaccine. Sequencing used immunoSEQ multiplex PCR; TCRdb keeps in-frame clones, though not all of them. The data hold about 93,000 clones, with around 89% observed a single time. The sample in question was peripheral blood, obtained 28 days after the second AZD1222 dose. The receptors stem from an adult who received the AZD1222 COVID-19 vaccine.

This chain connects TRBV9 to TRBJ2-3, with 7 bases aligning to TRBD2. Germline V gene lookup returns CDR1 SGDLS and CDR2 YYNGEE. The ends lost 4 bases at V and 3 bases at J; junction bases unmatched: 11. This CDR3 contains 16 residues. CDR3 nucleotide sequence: TGTGCCAGCAGCACTGGACTAGATTGGTGGACAGATACGCAGTATTTT. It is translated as CASSTGLDWWTDTQYF.

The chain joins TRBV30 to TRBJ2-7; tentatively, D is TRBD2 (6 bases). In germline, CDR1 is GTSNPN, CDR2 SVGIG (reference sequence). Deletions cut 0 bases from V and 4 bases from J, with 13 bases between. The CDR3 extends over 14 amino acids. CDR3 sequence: CAWSVAGLGYEQYF. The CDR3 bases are TGTGCCTGGAGTGTGGCGGGATTAGGATACGAGCAGTACTTC.

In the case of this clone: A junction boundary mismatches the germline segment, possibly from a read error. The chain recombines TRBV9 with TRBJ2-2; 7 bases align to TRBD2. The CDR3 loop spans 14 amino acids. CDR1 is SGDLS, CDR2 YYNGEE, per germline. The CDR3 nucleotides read TGTGCCACCAGCCTGGGGGGGGACACCGGGGAGCTGTTTTTT. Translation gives CATSLGGDTGELFF.

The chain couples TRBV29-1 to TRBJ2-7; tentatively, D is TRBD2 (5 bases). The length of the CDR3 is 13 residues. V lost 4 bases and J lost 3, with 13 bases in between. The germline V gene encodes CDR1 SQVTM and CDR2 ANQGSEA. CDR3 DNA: TGCAGCGTTGGTAACGGGGAAGGCTACGAGCAGTACTTC. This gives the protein CSVGNGEGYEQYF.

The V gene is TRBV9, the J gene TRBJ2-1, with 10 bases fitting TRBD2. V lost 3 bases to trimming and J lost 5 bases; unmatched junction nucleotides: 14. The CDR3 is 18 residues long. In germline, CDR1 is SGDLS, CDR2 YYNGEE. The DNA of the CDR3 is TGTGCCAGCAGCGGGAGAGCCAAAACTAGCGGGGCTAACAATGAGCAGTTCTTC. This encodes CASSGRAKTSGANNEQFF.

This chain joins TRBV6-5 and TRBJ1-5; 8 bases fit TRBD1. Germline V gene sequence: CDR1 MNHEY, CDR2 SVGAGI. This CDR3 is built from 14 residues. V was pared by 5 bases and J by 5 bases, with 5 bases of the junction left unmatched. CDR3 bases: TGTGCCAGCAGTCCCCCGACAGGGGATCAGCCCCAGCATTTT. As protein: CASSPPTGDQPQHF.

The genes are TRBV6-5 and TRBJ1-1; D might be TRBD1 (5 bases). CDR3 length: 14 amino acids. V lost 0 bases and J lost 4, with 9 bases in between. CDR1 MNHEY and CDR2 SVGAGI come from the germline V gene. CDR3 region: CASSYSSGGTEAFF. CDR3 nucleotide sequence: TGTGCCAGCAGTTACTCGTCGGGGGGCACTGAAGCTTTCTTT.

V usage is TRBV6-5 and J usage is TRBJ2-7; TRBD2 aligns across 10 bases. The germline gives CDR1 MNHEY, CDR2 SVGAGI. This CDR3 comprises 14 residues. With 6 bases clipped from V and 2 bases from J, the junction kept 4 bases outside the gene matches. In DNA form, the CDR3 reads TGTGCCAGCAGGCTAGCGGGAGCCCCCTACGAGCAGTACTTC. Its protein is CASRLAGAPYEQYF.

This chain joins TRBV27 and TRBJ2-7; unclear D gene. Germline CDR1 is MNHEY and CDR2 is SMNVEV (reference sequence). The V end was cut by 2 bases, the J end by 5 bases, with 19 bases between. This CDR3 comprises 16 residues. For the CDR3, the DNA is TGTGCCAGCAGTTTACGGCCCCTGGCTAGTCTAGACGAGCAGTACTTC. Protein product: CASSLRPLASLDEQYF.

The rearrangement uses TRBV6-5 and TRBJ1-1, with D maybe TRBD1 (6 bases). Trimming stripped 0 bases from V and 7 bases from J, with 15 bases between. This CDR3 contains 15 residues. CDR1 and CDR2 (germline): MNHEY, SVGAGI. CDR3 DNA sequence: TGTGCCAGCAGTTACTCCGAGGGGGTTCTTTATGAAGCTTTCTTT. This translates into CASSYSEGVLYEAFF.

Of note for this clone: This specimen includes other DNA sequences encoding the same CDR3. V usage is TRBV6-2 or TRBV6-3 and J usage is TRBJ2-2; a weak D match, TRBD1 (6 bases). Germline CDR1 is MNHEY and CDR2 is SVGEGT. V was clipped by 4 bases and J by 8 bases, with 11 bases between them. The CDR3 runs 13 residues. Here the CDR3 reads CASSSRGTGELFF. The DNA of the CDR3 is TGTGCCAGCAGTTCCAGGGGCACTGGGGAGCTGTTTTTT.

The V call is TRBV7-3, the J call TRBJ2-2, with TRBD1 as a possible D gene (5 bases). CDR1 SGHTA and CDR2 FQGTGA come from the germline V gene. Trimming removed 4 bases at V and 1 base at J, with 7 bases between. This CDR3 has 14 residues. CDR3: CASSSDRNTGELFF. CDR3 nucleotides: TGTGCCAGCAGCTCCGACAGGAACACCGGGGAGCTGTTTTTT. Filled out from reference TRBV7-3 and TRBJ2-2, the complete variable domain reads GAGVSQTPSNKVTEKGKYVELRCDPISGHTALYWYRQSLGQGPEFLIYFQGTGAADDSGLPNDRFFAVRPEGSVSTLKIQRTERGDSAVYLCASSSDRNTGELFFGEGSRLTVL.

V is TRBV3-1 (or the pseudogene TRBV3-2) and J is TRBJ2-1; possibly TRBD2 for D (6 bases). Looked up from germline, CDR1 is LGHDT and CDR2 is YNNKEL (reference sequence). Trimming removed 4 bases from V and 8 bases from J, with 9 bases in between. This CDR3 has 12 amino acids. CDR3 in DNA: TGTGCCAGCAGCCTCTCTAGCGATGAGCAGTTCTTC. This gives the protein CASSLSSDEQFF.

This CDR3 reads CASSPGIFSTDTQYF. DNA of the CDR3: TGTGCCAGCAGTCCAGGGATCTTCTCCACAGATACGCAGTATTTT. This sequence joins TRBV7-2 and TRBJ2-3, with D possibly being TRBD1 (5 bases). V dropped 6 bases and J dropped 2 bases, with 15 bases sitting between them. This CDR3 region has 15 residues. Per germline, CDR1 SGHTA and CDR2 FQGNSA. Full variable domain (remainder filled in from reference TRBV7-2 and TRBJ2-3): GAGVSQSPSNKVTEKGKDVELRCDPISGHTALYWYRQSLGQGLEFLIYFQGNSAPDKSGLPSDRFSAERTGGSVSTLTIQRTQQEDSAVYLCASSPGIFSTDTQYFGPGTRLTVL.

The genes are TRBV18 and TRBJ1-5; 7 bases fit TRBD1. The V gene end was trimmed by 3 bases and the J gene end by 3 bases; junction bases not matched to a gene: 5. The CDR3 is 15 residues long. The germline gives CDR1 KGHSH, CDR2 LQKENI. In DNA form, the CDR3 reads TGTGCCAGCTCACCGCTTCAGGGGGACAATCAGCCCCAGCATTTT. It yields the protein CASSPLQGDNQPQHF.

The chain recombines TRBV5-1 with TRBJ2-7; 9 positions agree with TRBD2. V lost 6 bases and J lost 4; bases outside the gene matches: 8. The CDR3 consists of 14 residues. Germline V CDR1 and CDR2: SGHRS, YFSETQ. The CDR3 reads CASTVAGEGYEQYF. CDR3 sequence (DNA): TGCGCCAGCACCGTAGCGGGAGAGGGTTACGAGCAGTACTTC.

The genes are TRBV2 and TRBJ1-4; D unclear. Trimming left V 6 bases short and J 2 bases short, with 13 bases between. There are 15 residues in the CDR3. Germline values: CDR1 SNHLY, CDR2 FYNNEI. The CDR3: CASSLGGPTNEKLFF. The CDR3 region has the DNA TGTGCCAGCAGCCTTGGAGGGCCGACTAATGAAAAACTGTTTTTT.

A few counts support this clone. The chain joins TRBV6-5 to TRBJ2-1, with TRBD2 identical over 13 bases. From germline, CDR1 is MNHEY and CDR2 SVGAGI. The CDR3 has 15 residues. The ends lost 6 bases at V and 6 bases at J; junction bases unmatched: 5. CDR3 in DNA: TGTGCCAGCAGGTCCGGGACTAGCGGGGCCAATGAGCAGTTCTTC. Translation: CASRSGTSGANEQFF.

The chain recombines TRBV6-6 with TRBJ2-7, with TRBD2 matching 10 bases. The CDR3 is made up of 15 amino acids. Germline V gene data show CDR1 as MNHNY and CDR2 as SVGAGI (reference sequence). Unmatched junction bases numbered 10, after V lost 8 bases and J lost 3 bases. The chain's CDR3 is CASADGAGGFYEQYF. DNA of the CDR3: TGTGCCAGCGCGGATGGAGCGGGGGGGTTCTACGAGCAGTACTTC.

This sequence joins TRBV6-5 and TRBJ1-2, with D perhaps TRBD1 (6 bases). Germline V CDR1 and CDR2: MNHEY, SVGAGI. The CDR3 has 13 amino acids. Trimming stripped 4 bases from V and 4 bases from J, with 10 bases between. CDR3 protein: CASSSRGVYGYTF. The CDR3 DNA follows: TGTGCCAGCAGTTCCAGGGGAGTCTATGGCTACACCTTC.

DNA for the CDR3: TGTGCCAGCAGCGTGAATAGTCTGTCGACTGAAGCTTTCTTT. Its translation is CASSVNSLSTEAFF. The V call is TRBV7-2, the J call TRBJ1-1; no reliable D call. The CDR3 contains 14 residues. V dropped 5 bases and J dropped 5 bases, with 15 bases sitting between them. Germline CDR1 reads SGHTA; CDR2 reads FQGNSA.

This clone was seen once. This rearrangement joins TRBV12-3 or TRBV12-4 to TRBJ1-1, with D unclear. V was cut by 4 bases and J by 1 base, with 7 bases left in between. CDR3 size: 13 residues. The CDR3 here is CASSWATNTEAFF. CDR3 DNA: TGTGCCAGCAGTTGGGCGACGAACACTGAAGCTTTCTTT.

The CDR3 bases are TGTGCCAGCAGCTTAACCGGGACAGGGAACCAGCCCCAGCATTTT. Protein product: CASSLTGTGNQPQHF. The J gene is TRBJ1-5, the V gene TRBV7-9, with 9 bases that match TRBD1. This CDR3 is 15 amino acids long. The germline V gene encodes CDR1 SEHNR and CDR2 FQNEAQ (reference sequence). V shed 2 bases and J 7 bases; nucleotides not matched to a gene: 6.

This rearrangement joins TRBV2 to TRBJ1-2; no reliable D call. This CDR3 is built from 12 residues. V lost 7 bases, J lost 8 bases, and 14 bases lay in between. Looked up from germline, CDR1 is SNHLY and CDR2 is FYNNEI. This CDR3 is CASTRGLGGYTF. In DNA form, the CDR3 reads TGTGCCAGCACCCGAGGGCTGGGAGGCTACACCTTC.

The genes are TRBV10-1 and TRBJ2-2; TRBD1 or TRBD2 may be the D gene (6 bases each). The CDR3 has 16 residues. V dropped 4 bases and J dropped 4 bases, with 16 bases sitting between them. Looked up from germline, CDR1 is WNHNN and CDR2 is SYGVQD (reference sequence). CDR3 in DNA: TGCGCCAGCAGTGCCGGGGGCTCGACGGGCACCGGGGAGCTGTTTTTT. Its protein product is CASSAGGSTGTGELFF.

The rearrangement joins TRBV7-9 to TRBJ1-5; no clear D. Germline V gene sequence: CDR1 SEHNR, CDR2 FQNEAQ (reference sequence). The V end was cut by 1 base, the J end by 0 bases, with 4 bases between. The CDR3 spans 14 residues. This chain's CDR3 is CASSLGISNQPQHF. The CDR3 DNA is TGTGCCAGCAGCTTAGGGATTAGCAATCAGCCCCAGCATTTT.

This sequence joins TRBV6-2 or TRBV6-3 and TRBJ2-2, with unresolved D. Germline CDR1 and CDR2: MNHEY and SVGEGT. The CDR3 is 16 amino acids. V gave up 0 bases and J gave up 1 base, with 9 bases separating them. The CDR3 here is CASSYSADRNTGELFF. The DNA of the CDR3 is TGTGCCAGCAGTTACTCGGCGGATAGGAACACCGGGGAGCTGTTTTTT.

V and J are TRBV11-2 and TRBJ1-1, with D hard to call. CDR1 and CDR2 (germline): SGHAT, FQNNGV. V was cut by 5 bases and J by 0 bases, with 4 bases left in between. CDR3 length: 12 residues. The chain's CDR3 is CASSGMNTEAFF. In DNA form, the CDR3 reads TGTGCCAGCAGCGGAATGAACACTGAAGCTTTCTTT.